This T cell receptor (beta chain) was observed in a study of blood T cell repertoires in COVID-19. Study details: Samples came from the United States, Italy and Spain, spanning acute and convalescent COVID-19.

The CDR3 length is 14 residues. Between the trimmed V and J ends, which lost 2 bases and 8 bases, there was a span of 15 bases. The germline CDR1 and CDR2 sequences are SGHTA and FQGNSA. Per the study methods: The authors estimated nucleated cell counts from reference gene primer amplification. The data were produced by immunoSEQ multiplex PCR, yet TCRdb's version contains in-frame clones alone and is incomplete. V and J calls plus clone size are reproduced from that table; the DNA served to infer D and trimming. Of 100,000 to 150,000 clones listed, 86% are singletons. This sequence was found in a human donor in a cohort sampled during active COVID-19. Sequencing was done on a sample of peripheral blood. This rearrangement joins TRBV7-2 to TRBJ1-2, with D maybe TRBD1 (6 bases). The CDR3 DNA is TGTGCCAGCAGCTTATTTGGGACAACGAAGGGCTACACCTTC. Translation: CASSLFGTTKGYTF.